What follows are 7 T cell receptor beta chains derived from one specimen sequenced in a study of T-cell reconstitution after alpha-beta-depleted transplantation in children. Preparing the TCRbeta library involved the use of unique molecular identifiers. TCRdb ran MiXCR on the PCR reads and lists one entry per CDR3 protein. The data hold roughly 490,000 distinct CDR3 sequences, with over 10% observed a single time. Sequences were derived from PBMCs, mostly from graft donor cells, sampled 180 days after TCRalphabeta/CD19-depleted stem cell transplant. The receptors stem from a female patient aged 2-10 years who had a stem cell transplant for aplastic anemia, so the T cells may come from the graft donor.

This chain joins TRBV7-6 and TRBJ2-4; 9 nucleotides agree with TRBD1. Germline trimming cut 1 base from V and 6 bases from J; bases unmatched to any gene: 4. CDR1 and CDR2 from the germline V gene are SGHVS and FNYEAQ. The CDR3 has 15 amino acids. CDR3 protein: CASSLGDRATNIQYF. In nucleotides, the CDR3 is TGTGCCAGCAGCTTAGGGGACAGGGCTACAAACATTCAGTACTTC.

This clonotype was recorded at least ten times. This rearrangement joins TRBV11-1 to TRBJ2-7; TRBD2 is a possible D gene (6 bases). Trimming stripped 0 bases from V and 2 bases from J, with 23 bases between. This CDR3 contains 19 residues. Germline-derived CDR1 and CDR2 are SGHAT and FQDESV (reference sequence). This chain's CDR3 is CASSLAGYILAELAYEQYF. CDR3 nucleotides: TGTGCCAGCAGCTTAGCCGGATATATATTAGCGGAACTGGCCTACGAGCAGTACTTC.

This clonotype has more than one count but fewer than ten. The CDR3 is CATSRVMNRAGYGYTF. CDR3 sequence (DNA): TGTGCCACCAGCAGAGTAATGAACAGGGCTGGCTATGGCTACACCTTC. The genes are TRBV15 and TRBJ1-2, with a possible D match to TRBD1 (6 bases). V was pared by 1 base and J by 4 bases, with 16 bases between. CDR1 and CDR2 from the germline V gene are LNHNV and YYDKDF (reference sequence). The CDR3 loop spans 16 amino acids.

This clonotype was counted between two and nine times. The rearrangement joins TRBV7-6 to TRBJ1-2; no clear D. V lost 5 bases and J lost 2, with 18 bases in between. Germline CDR1 SGHVS, CDR2 FNYEAQ. CDR3 length equals 16 residues. The CDR3 loop is CASSPNSGLRNYGYTF. The CDR3 region has the DNA TGTGCCAGCAGCCCGAATTCCGGACTCCGGAACTATGGCTACACCTTC.

The genes are TRBV12-3 or TRBV12-4 and TRBJ2-7; TRBD1 or TRBD2 may be the D gene (5 bases each). The ends were cut back, 6 bases at V and 0 bases at J, with 9 bases in the middle. The CDR3 runs 13 residues. The CDR3 protein is CASRRDGSYEQYF. The CDR3 DNA sequence: TGTGCCAGCAGGAGGGACGGCTCCTACGAGCAGTACTTC.

The V and J genes are TRBV14 and TRBJ2-7; 9 nucleotides align to TRBD1. With V trimmed by 2 bases and J by 3 bases, 8 bases remained unmatched. The CDR3 has 16 amino acids. Germline V gives CDR1 SGHDN, CDR2 FVKESK. The CDR3 loop is CASSQTLGQGNYEQYF. The CDR3 nucleotides are TGTGCCAGCAGCCAAACCTTGGGACAGGGAAACTACGAGCAGTACTTC.

This clonotype was counted between two and nine times. This rearrangement joins TRBV28 to TRBJ2-3; perhaps TRBD2 as D (6 bases). Between the trimmed V and J ends, which lost 3 bases and 7 bases, there was a span of 17 bases. In germline, CDR1 is MDHEN, CDR2 SYDVKM. The CDR3 runs to 15 residues. CDR3 coding DNA: TGTGCCAGCAGTTTGGATAGTCTTGGGGGGAATACGCAGTATTTT. It codes for CASSLDSLGGNTQYF.